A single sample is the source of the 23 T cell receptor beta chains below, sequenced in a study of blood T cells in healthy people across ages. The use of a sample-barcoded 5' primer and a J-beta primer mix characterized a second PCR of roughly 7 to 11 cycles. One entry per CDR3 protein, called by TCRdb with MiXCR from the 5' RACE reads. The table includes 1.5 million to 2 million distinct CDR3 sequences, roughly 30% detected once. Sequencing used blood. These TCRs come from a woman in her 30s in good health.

In nucleotides, the CDR3 is TGTGCTAGTGGTTTGGGCCGACTAGCGGGAGCAGGCAATGAGCAGTTCTTC. Its translation is CASGLGRLAGAGNEQFF. The chain combines TRBV12-5 with TRBJ2-1; 12 nucleotides align to TRBD2. The germline V gene encodes CDR1 LGHNT and CDR2 FRNRAP. J lost 6 bases, V lost 1 base, and 7 bases had no gene match. There are 17 residues in the CDR3. Drawing the rest from reference TRBV12-5 and TRBJ2-1, the complete variable domain is DARVTQTPRHKVTEMGQEVTMRCQPILGHNTVFWYRQTMMQGLELLAYFRNRAPLDDSGMPKDRFSAEMPDATLATLKIQPSEPRDSAVYFCASGLGRLAGAGNEQFFGPGTRLTVL.

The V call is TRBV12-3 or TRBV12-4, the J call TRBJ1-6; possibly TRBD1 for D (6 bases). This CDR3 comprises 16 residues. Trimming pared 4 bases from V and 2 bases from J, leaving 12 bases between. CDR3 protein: CASSSARGAYNSPLHF. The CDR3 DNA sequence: TGTGCCAGCAGTTCCGCGAGGGGGGCCTATAATTCACCCCTCCACTTT.

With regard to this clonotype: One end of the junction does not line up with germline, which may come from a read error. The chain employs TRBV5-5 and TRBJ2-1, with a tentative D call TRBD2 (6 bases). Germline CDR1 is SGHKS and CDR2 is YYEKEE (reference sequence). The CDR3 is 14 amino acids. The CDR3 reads CAGSLRDPYNEQFF. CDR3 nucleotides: TGTGCCGGCAGCTTGCGGGACCCTTACAATGAGCAGTTCTTC.

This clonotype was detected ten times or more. The CDR3 reads CASSILTGSRSYNEQFF. The CDR3 nucleotides read TGCGCCAGCAGCATACTGACAGGGTCGAGGTCCTACAATGAGCAGTTCTTC. The V call is TRBV5-1, the J call TRBJ2-1; 7 nucleotides line up with TRBD1. The trim removed 4 bases at V and 1 base at J, leaving 11 bases unmatched. The germline CDR1 and CDR2 sequences are SGHRS and YFSETQ. The length of the CDR3 is 17 residues.

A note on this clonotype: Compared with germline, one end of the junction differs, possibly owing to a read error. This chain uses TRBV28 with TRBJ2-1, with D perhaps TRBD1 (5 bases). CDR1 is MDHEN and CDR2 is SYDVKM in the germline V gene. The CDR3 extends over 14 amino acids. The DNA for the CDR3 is TGCGCCAGCAGCCCTGTGGGGCTATACAATGAGCAGTTCTTC. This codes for CASSPVGLYNEQFF.

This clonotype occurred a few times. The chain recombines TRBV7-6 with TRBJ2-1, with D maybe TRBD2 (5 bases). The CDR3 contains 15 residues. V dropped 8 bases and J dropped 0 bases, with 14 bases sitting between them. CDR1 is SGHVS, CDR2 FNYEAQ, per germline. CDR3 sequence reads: CASADRRSSYNEQFF. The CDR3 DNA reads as TGTGCCAGCGCGGATCGGAGGAGCTCCTACAATGAGCAGTTCTTC.

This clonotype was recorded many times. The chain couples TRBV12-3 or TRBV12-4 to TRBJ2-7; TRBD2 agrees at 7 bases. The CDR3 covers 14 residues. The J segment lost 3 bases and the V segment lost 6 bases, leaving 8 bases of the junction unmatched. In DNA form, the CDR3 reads TGTGCCAGCAGAGCGAGCGGGGTAAACTACGAGCAGTACTTC. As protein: CASRASGVNYEQYF.

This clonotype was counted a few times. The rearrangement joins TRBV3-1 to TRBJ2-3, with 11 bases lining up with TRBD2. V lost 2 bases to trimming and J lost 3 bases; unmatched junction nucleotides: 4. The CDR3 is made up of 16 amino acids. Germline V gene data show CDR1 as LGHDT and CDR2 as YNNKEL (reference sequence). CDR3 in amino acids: CASSQRGLAETDTQYF. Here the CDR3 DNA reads TGTGCCAGCAGCCAAAGGGGACTAGCGGAAACAGATACGCAGTATTTT.

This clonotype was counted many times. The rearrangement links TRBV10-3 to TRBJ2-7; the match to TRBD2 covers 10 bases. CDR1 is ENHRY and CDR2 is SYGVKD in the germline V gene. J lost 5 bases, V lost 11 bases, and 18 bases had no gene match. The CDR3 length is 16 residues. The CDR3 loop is CAASALAGVTYNEQYF. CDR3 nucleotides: TGTGCCGCATCAGCGCTAGCGGGGGTGACCTACAACGAGCAGTACTTC.

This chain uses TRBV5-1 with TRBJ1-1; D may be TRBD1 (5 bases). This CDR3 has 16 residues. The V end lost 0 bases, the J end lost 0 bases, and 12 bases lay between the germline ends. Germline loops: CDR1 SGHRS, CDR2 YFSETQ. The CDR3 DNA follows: TGCGCCAGCAGCTTGGCCAGGCAGGGTCTGAACACTGAAGCTTTCTTT. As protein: CASSLARQGLNTEAFF.

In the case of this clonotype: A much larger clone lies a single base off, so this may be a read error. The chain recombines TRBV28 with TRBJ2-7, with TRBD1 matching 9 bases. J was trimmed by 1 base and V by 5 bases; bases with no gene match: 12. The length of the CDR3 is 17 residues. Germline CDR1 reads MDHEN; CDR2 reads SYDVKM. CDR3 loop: CASSRHGRTGASYEQYF. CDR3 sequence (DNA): TGTGCCAGCAGTCGACATGGTCGGACAGGGGCTTCCTACGAGCAGTACTTC.

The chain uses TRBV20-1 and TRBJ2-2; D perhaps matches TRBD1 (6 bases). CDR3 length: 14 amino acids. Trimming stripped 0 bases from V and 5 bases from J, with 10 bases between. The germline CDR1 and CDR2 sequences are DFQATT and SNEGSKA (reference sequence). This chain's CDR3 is CSARDPRGTGELFF. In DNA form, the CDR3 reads TGCAGTGCTAGAGACCCTAGGGGGACCGGGGAGCTGTTTTTT.

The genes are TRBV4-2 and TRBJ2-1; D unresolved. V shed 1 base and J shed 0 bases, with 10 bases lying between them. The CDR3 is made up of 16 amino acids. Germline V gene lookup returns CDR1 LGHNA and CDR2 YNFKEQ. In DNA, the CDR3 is TGTGCCAGCAGCCAAGTGGGAAGTAACTCCTACAATGAGCAGTTCTTC. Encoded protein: CASSQVGSNSYNEQFF.

As DNA, the CDR3 is TGCAGTGCTAGAGCGGGGGAGATCCCCGATACGCAGTATTTT. It yields the protein CSARAGEIPDTQYF. The chain links TRBV20-1 to TRBJ2-3, with D possibly matching TRBD2 (6 bases). V was trimmed by 1 base and J by 6 bases, leaving 14 bases between them. CDR3 length: 14 amino acids. Germline V gene data show CDR1 as DFQATT and CDR2 as SNEGSKA (reference sequence).

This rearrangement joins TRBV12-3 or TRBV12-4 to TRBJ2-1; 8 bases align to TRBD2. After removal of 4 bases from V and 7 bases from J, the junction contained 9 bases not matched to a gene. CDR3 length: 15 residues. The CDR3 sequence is CASSSFGGGSNEQFF. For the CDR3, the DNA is TGTGCCAGCAGTTCATTCGGCGGGGGGAGTAATGAGCAGTTCTTC.

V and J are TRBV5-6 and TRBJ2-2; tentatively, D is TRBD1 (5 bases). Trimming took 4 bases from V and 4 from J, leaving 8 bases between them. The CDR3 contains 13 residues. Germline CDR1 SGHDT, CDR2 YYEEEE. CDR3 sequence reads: CASSQTVTGELFF. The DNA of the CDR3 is TGTGCCAGCAGCCAGACAGTCACCGGGGAGCTGTTTTTT.

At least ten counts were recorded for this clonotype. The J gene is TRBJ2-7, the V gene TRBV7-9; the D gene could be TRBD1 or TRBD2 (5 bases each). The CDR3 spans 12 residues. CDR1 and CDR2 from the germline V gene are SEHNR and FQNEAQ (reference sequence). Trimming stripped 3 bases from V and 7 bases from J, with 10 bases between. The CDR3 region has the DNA TGTGCCAGCAGCTTCGGGGCAGTTGAGCAGTACTTC. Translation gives CASSFGAVEQYF.

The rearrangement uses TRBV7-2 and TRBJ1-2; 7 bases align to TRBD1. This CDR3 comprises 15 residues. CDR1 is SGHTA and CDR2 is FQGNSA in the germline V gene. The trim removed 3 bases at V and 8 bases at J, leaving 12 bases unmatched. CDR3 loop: CASSFSEGASGGYTF. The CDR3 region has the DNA TGTGCCAGCAGCTTCTCCGAGGGGGCGTCAGGGGGCTACACCTTC.

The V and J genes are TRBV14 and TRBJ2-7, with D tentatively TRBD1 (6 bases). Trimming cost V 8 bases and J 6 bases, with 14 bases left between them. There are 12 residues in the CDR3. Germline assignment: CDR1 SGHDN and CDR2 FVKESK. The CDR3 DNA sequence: TGTGCCAGCGGGGGCCTTCCTGGCGAGCAGTACTTC. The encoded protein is CASGGLPGEQYF.

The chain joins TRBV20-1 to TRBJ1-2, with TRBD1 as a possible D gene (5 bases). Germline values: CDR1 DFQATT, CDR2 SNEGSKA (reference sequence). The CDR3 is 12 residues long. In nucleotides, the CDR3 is TGCAGGGCTGAATCAGGGTACCCTGGCTACACCTTC. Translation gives CRAESGYPGYTF.

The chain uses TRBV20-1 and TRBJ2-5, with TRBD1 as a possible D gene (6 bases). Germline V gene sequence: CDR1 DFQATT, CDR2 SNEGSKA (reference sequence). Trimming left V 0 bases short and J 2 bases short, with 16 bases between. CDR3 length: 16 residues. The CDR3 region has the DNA TGCAGTGCTAGAGAGGGCGAAGGGGGTGGGCAAGAGACCCAGTACTTC. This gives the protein CSAREGEGGGQETQYF.

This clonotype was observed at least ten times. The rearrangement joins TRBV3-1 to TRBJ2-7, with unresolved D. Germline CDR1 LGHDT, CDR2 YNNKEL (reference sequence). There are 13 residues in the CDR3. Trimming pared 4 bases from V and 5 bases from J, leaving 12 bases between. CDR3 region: CASSLLGDHEQYF. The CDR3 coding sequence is TGTGCCAGCAGCCTTCTCGGAGACCACGAGCAGTACTTC.

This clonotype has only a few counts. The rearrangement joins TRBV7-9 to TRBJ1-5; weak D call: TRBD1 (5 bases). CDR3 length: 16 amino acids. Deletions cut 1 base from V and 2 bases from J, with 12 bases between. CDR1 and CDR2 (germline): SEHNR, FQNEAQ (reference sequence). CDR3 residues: CASSLDGGTGNQPQHF. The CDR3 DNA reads TGTGCCAGCAGCTTAGATGGGGGGACGGGCAATCAGCCCCAGCATTTT.